This T cell receptor beta chain was documented in a study of CD8 T cells in ankylosing spondylitis. TCRdb re-analysed the 5' RACE reads in MiXCR, keeping a single row per CDR3 protein. The sample holds approximately 300,000 distinct CDR3 sequences, roughly 20% seen once. With V trimmed by 1 base and J by 6 bases, 5 bases remained unmatched. CDR3 length equals 15 residues. Germline V gives CDR1 DFQATT, CDR2 SNEGSKA (reference sequence). The sequence was collected from a female donor with ankylosing spondylitis or in good health (not recorded which). V gene TRBV20-1 combines with J gene TRBJ2-1; 11 bases match TRBD2. Sequenced: blood, either unsorted or a sorted T cell fraction (not recorded which). CDR3 coding DNA: TGCAGTGCTAGAGTTAGCGGGAGGGCCAGCAATGAGCAGTTCTTC. Translating it yields CSARVSGRASNEQFF.